A selection of T cell receptor beta chains follows, all from one sample in a study of blood T cells in healthy people across ages. TCRdb reprocessed the 5' RACE reads with MiXCR, giving one entry per CDR3 protein. The sample has 700,000 or so distinct CDR3 sequences, over 20% seen once. The material sequenced was blood. Receptors originate from a man between 65 and 85 years old in good health. Each CDR3 is given with its conserved first and last residue. A D gene is named only where the DNA matches it firmly. Only part of the rows carry a size: once, few, many, or a class if the clone is expanded.

V gene: TRBV20-1
D gene: TRBD2
J gene: TRBJ2-1
clone size: -
CDR3 protein: CGAFSRLAGAGEQFF
CDR3 DNA: TGCGGTGCCTTCTCAAGACTAGCGGGGGCTGGGGAGCAGTTCTTC

V gene: TRBV6-4
D gene: -
J gene: TRBJ1-5
clone size: few
CDR3 protein: CASSEHSNQPQHF
CDR3 DNA: TGTGCCAGCAGTGAACACAGTAATCAGCCCCAGCATTTT

V gene: TRBV25-1
D gene: -
J gene: TRBJ1-4
clone size: -
CDR3 protein: CASSDVGAANEKLFF
CDR3 DNA: TGTGCCAGCAGTGACGTGGGCGCGGCTAATGAAAAACTGTTTTTT

V gene: TRBV7-8
D gene: -
J gene: TRBJ1-1
clone size: many
CDR3 protein: CASGGFTEAFF
CDR3 DNA: TGTGCCAGCGGGGGGTTCACTGAAGCTTTCTTT

V gene: TRBV7-2
D gene: TRBD2
J gene: TRBJ2-2
clone size: few
CDR3 protein: CASSRGTSGNTGELFF
CDR3 DNA: TGTGCCAGCAGCCGAGGGACTAGCGGAAACACCGGGGAGCTGTTTTTT

V gene: TRBV29-1
D gene: TRBD1
J gene: TRBJ2-7
clone size: -
CDR3 protein: CSVGQGGYEQYF
CDR3 DNA: TGCAGCGTGGGACAGGGAGGATACGAGCAGTACTTC

V gene: TRBV9
D gene: -
J gene: TRBJ1-1
clone size: -
CDR3 protein: CASSPREGLATEAFF
CDR3 DNA: TGTGCCAGCAGCCCCCGGGAGGGACTGGCCACTGAAGCTTTCTTT

V gene: TRBV6-5
D gene: -
J gene: TRBJ2-7
clone size: -
CDR3 protein: CASAKGHEQYF
CDR3 DNA: TGTGCCAGCGCTAAAGGACACGAGCAGTACTTC

V gene: TRBV27
D gene: TRBD1
J gene: TRBJ2-4
clone size: -
CDR3 protein: CASGRGSKNIQYF
CDR3 DNA: TGTGCCAGCGGCAGGGGGTCCAAAAACATTCAGTACTTC

V gene: TRBV12-3/TRBV12-4
D gene: TRBD1
J gene: TRBJ1-1
clone size: -
CDR3 protein: CASSLGVAGQGSPSF
CDR3 DNA: TGTGCCAGCAGTTTAGGTGTGGCGGGACAGGGGTCTCCCTCTTTT

V gene: TRBV18
D gene: -
J gene: TRBJ1-2
clone size: -
CDR3 protein: CASSPWRGGDGYTF
CDR3 DNA: TGTGCCAGCTCACCGTGGAGGGGAGGGGATGGCTACACCTTC

V gene: TRBV9
D gene: -
J gene: TRBJ2-3
clone size: -
CDR3 protein: CASSALQGTDTQYF
CDR3 DNA: TGTGCCAGCAGCGCCTTACAGGGCACAGATACGCAGTATTTT

V gene: TRBV27
D gene: TRBD2
J gene: TRBJ2-5
clone size: few
CDR3 protein: CASSKREGLQETQYF
CDR3 DNA: TGTGCCAGCAGTAAGCGGGAGGGCCTCCAAGAGACCCAGTACTTC

V gene: TRBV24-1
D gene: -
J gene: TRBJ2-1
clone size: few
CDR3 protein: CATSDSHLSSYNEQFF
CDR3 DNA: TGTGCCACCAGCGACAGTCACCTATCCTCCTACAATGAGCAGTTCTTC

V gene: TRBV14
D gene: -
J gene: TRBJ2-7
clone size: few
CDR3 protein: CASSQPTGTYEQYF
CDR3 DNA: TGTGCCAGCAGCCAACCGACAGGAACCTACGAGCAGTACTTC

V gene: TRBV28
D gene: -
J gene: TRBJ2-1
clone size: -
CDR3 protein: CASSLNLVGEQFF
CDR3 DNA: TGTGCCAGCAGTCTCAACCTAGTAGGTGAGCAGTTCTTC

V gene: TRBV11-3
D gene: TRBD2
J gene: TRBJ2-1
clone size: few
CDR3 protein: CASSLGWREGNEQFF
CDR3 DNA: TGTGCCAGCAGCTTAGGTTGGCGGGAGGGCAATGAGCAGTTCTTC

V gene: TRBV5-1
D gene: -
J gene: TRBJ2-1
clone size: few
CDR3 protein: CASSSILLSGGGDNEQFF
CDR3 DNA: TGCGCCAGCAGCTCGATTTTATTGAGCGGAGGGGGAGACAATGAGCAGTTCTTC

V gene: TRBV7-9
D gene: TRBD2
J gene: TRBJ2-4
clone size: few
CDR3 protein: CASGPSLLREGKYF
CDR3 DNA: TGTGCCAGCGGACCCAGCCTTCTCAGGGAGGGAAAGTACTTC

V gene: TRBV5-1
D gene: -
J gene: TRBJ1-3
clone size: few
CDR3 protein: CASSLGQISGNTIYF
CDR3 DNA: TGCGCCAGCAGCTTAGGCCAGATCTCTGGAAACACCATATATTTT

V gene: TRBV12-3/TRBV12-4
D gene: -
J gene: TRBJ2-1
clone size: -
CDR3 protein: CASSFQGRQENEQFF
CDR3 DNA: TGTGCCAGCAGTTTTCAGGGGAGGCAAGAAAATGAGCAGTTCTTC

V gene: TRBV6-5
D gene: TRBD1
J gene: TRBJ2-7
clone size: few
CDR3 protein: CASSYLAPGGLNYEQYF
CDR3 DNA: TGTGCCAGCAGTTATCTCGCCCCAGGGGGTCTAAACTACGAGCAGTACTTC

V gene: TRBV20-1
D gene: -
J gene: TRBJ2-3
clone size: -
CDR3 protein: CSATGTRSTDTQYF
CDR3 DNA: TGCAGTGCAACCGGGACGAGGAGCACAGATACGCAGTATTTT

V gene: TRBV5-1
D gene: TRBD2
J gene: TRBJ2-1
clone size: -
CDR3 protein: CASSLETSGEVNEQFF
CDR3 DNA: TGCGCCAGCAGCTTGGAGACTAGCGGGGAAGTCAATGAGCAGTTCTTC

V gene: TRBV27
D gene: -
J gene: TRBJ1-1
clone size: -
CDR3 protein: CASSPFGTVNTEAFF
CDR3 DNA: TGTGCCAGCAGTCCCTTTGGAACCGTGAACACTGAAGCTTTCTTT

V gene: TRBV28
D gene: -
J gene: TRBJ2-7
clone size: few
CDR3 protein: CASSFPSVRGNEQYF
CDR3 DNA: TGTGCCAGCAGTTTTCCTTCGGTCAGGGGAAACGAGCAGTACTTC

V gene: TRBV6-2/TRBV6-3
D gene: -
J gene: TRBJ2-3
clone size: -
CDR3 protein: CASSHPRERPDTQYF
CDR3 DNA: TGTGCCAGCAGTCACCCTAGGGAAAGACCAGATACGCAGTATTTT

V gene: TRBV6-6
D gene: -
J gene: TRBJ2-3
clone size: -
CDR3 protein: CASTYGPDTQYF
CDR3 DNA: TGTGCCAGCACTTACGGCCCAGATACGCAGTATTTT

V gene: TRBV7-2
D gene: -
J gene: TRBJ2-3
clone size: many
CDR3 protein: CASRSPGANRDTQYF
CDR3 DNA: TGTGCCAGCAGATCTCCGGGTGCAAACCGAGATACGCAGTATTTT

V gene: TRBV28
D gene: TRBD2
J gene: TRBJ2-3
clone size: few
CDR3 protein: CASRPGGTEGDTQYF
CDR3 DNA: TGTGCCAGCAGGCCCGGGGGGACCGAGGGAGATACGCAGTATTTT

V gene: TRBV7-9
D gene: -
J gene: TRBJ1-4
clone size: many
CDR3 protein: CASSSRDEKLFF
CDR3 DNA: TGTGCCAGCAGCTCCAGGGATGAAAAACTGTTTTTT

V gene: TRBV5-1
D gene: -
J gene: TRBJ2-3
clone size: -
CDR3 protein: CASRIFGASTDTQYF
CDR3 DNA: TGCGCCAGCAGAATCTTCGGGGCTAGCACAGATACGCAGTATTTT

V gene: TRBV6-1
D gene: TRBD1
J gene: TRBJ2-5
clone size: few
CDR3 protein: CASSEGTGRGKEQYF
CDR3 DNA: TGTGCCAGCAGCGAAGGGACAGGCCGAGGAAAAGAGCAGTACTTC

V gene: TRBV21-1
D gene: -
J gene: TRBJ1-2
clone size: -
CDR3 protein: CASSHHGDPRVGYTF
CDR3 DNA: TGTGCCAGCAGTCACCATGGGGACCCGAGGGTCGGCTACACCTTC

V gene: TRBV12-3/TRBV12-4
D gene: TRBD1
J gene: TRBJ2-1
clone size: many
CDR3 protein: CASSGRDRVYNEQFF
CDR3 DNA: TGTGCCAGCAGTGGCCGGGACAGGGTATACAATGAGCAGTTCTTC

V gene: TRBV5-1
D gene: TRBD1
J gene: TRBJ2-3
clone size: few
CDR3 protein: CASSGRTGGLPDTQCF
CDR3 DNA: TGCGCCAGCAGCGGCCGGACAGGGGGATTGCCAGATACGCAGTGTTTT